Sequencing of this T cell receptor beta chain was carried out in a study of blood T cell repertoires in COVID-19. Produced via immunoSEQ multiplex PCR; TCRdb's table is partial and in-frame only. The sample comprises around 40,000 clones, 75% to 90% of which are singletons, and over 8% rests with the top ten. This CDR3 has 14 residues. Germline CDR1 is SGHDT and CDR2 is YYEEEE. V shed 4 bases and J 3 bases; nucleotides not matched to a gene: 6. The clonotype comes from a man aged 25-40 years with active or convalescent COVID-19. Sequencing input: peripheral blood. The V gene is TRBV5-6, the J gene TRBJ1-2; 7 nucleotides line up with TRBD1. Here the CDR3 DNA reads TGTGCCAGCAGCCCGGACAGGCGTGACTATGGCTACACCTTC. This sequence encodes CASSPDRRDYGYTF.